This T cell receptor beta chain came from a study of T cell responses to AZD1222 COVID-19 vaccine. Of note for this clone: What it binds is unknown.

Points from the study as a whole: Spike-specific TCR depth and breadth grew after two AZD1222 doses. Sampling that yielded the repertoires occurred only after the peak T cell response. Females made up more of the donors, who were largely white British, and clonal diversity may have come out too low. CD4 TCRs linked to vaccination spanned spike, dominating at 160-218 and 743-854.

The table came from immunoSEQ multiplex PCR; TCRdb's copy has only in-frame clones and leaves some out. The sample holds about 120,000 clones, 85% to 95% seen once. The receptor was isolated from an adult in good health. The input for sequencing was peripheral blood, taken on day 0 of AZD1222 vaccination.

This chain's CDR3 is CASSVDTGRNTEAFF. CDR3 bases: TGTGCCAGCAGCGTAGATACAGGGAGGAACACTGAAGCTTTCTTT. The chain employs TRBV9 and TRBJ1-1; weak D call: TRBD1 (6 bases). The CDR3 length is 15 residues. Trimming pared 0 bases from V and 1 base from J, leaving 10 bases between. Germline loops: CDR1 SGDLS, CDR2 YYNGEE.